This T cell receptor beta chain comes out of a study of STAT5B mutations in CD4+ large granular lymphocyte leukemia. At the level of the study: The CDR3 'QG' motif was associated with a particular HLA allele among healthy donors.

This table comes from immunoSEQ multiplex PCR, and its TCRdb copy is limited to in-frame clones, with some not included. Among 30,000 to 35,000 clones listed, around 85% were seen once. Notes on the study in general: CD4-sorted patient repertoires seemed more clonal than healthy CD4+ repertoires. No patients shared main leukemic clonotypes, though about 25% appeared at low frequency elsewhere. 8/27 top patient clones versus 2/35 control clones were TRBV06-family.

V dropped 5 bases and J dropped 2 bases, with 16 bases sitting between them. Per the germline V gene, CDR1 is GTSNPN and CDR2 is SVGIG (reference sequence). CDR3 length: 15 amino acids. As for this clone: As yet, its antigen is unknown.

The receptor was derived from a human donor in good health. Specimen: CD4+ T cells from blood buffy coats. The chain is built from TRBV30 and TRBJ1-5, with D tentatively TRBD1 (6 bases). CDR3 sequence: CAWGRDIWGNQPQHF. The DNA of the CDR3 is TGTGCCTGGGGACGGGACATATGGGGCAATCAGCCCCAGCATTTT.